The 12 T cell receptor beta chains in this list originate from one sample, sequenced in a study of cytomegalovirus exposure and HLA in healthy donors. PCR involved 60 Vbeta and 13 Jbeta primers. TCRdb's copy holds only in-frame clones and misses some; the assay was immunoSEQ multiplex PCR. The data hold 170,000 or so clones, with approximately 84% observed a single time. The specimen sequenced was PBMCs. The receptors originated from a boy younger than 10 in good health and CMV-seronegative.

CDR3 DNA: TGTGCCAGCAGCTTGCGGTTATGGGACACCAACACTGAAGCTTTCTTT. Encoded protein: CASSLRLWDTNTEAFF. The rearrangement links TRBV5-4 to TRBJ1-1; D possibly corresponds to TRBD1 (6 bases). Trimming took 1 base from V and 2 from J, leaving 15 bases between them. The germline V gene encodes CDR1 SGHNT and CDR2 YYREEE (reference sequence). CDR3 length: 16 residues.

This clone has a handful of counts. The J gene is TRBJ1-5, the V gene TRBV27; the D gene is possibly TRBD1 (6 bases). CDR3 length equals 13 residues. CDR1 and CDR2 (germline): MNHEY, SMNVEV (reference sequence). The V end lost 5 bases, the J end lost 7 bases, and 12 bases lay between the germline ends. The CDR3 spells CASSTQGMQPQHF. The CDR3 DNA reads TGTGCCAGCAGTACCCAGGGGATGCAGCCCCAGCATTTT.

The chain employs TRBV7-9 and TRBJ1-1; maybe TRBD1 (5 bases). Trimming took 3 bases from V and 1 from J, leaving 9 bases between them. This CDR3 comprises 14 residues. CDR1 and CDR2 (germline): SEHNR, FQNEAQ (reference sequence). CDR3 in amino acids: CASSLAGKNTEAFF. Here the CDR3 DNA reads TGTGCCAGCAGCTTGGCAGGGAAGAACACTGAAGCTTTCTTT.

This clone was seen a single time. This chain uses TRBV28 with TRBJ1-2, with 7 bases that match TRBD1. J was trimmed by 2 bases and V by 4 bases; bases with no gene match: 10. CDR3 length: 16 amino acids. Germline CDR1 MDHEN, CDR2 SYDVKM. The CDR3 reads CASSSSHMTGNYGYTF. The CDR3 nucleotides read TGTGCCAGCAGTTCCTCCCATATGACAGGGAACTATGGCTACACCTTC.

The chain uses TRBV4-1 and TRBJ2-2; D gene uncertain. The J call is in doubt because the DNA end fits TRBJ1-3 better. This CDR3 spans 17 amino acids. Germline CDR1 MGHRA, CDR2 YSYEKL. CDR3 sequence reads: CASSFTRAESSGNTIYF. CDR3 nucleotide sequence: TGCGCCAGCAGCTTCACCCGTGCGGAAAGCTCTGGAAACACCATATATTTT.

For this clone: The junction departs from the called germline gene at one end, perhaps through a read error. The chain joins TRBV7-7 to TRBJ2-1, with TRBD2 identical over 10 bases. The CDR3 extends over 14 amino acids. Germline V gives CDR1 SSHAT, CDR2 FNYEAQ (reference sequence). As DNA, the CDR3 is TGTGCTAGCAGCCCCGGACTAGCGGTTAATGAGCAGTTCTTC. Translating it yields CASSPGLAVNEQFF.

The chain joins TRBV2 to TRBJ2-7, with a possible D match to TRBD1 (5 bases). Germline CDR1 SNHLY, CDR2 FYNNEI. V lost 8 bases and J 6 bases, leaving 17 bases between the germline ends. The CDR3 loop spans 13 amino acids. CDR3 amino acids: CASSRVQVGEQYF. CDR3 nucleotide sequence: TGTGCCAGCTCCCGGGTACAGGTGGGCGAGCAGTACTTC.

This clone was observed a single time. This chain connects TRBV28 to TRBJ1-1; TRBD1 might be the D (6 bases). Germline CDR1 MDHEN, CDR2 SYDVKM. This CDR3 spans 15 amino acids. Trimming removed 3 bases at V and 4 bases at J, with 15 bases between. The CDR3 region has the DNA TGTGCCAGCAGTTTTTGGGGGGGCGCAAGCACTGAAGCTTTCTTT. Protein: CASSFWGGASTEAFF.

This sequence joins TRBV28 and TRBJ2-7; 11 nucleotides line up with TRBD1. The CDR3 has 17 residues. CDR1 MDHEN and CDR2 SYDVKM come from the germline V gene. V lost 5 bases to trimming and J lost 3 bases; unmatched junction nucleotides: 12. The CDR3 DNA is TGTGCCAGCAGTACTACGGACAGGGGGCCTTTCTACTACGAGCAGTACTTC. It translates to CASSTTDRGPFYYEQYF. The variable domain in full, completed from reference TRBV28 and TRBJ2-7, reads DVKVTQSSRYLVKRTGEKVFLECVQDMDHENMFWYRQDPGLGLRLIYFSYDVKMKEKGDIPEGYSVSREKKERFSLILESASTNQTSMYLCASSTTDRGPFYYEQYFGPGTRLTVT.

The J gene is TRBJ1-5, the V gene TRBV16, with D uncertain. Trimming shortened V by 0 bases and J by 9 bases, and 12 bases separated the two germline ends. Germline lookup yields CDR1 KGHSY and CDR2 FQNENV. The CDR3 is 14 residues long. This CDR3 is CASSQSPGLGPQHF. In DNA, the CDR3 is TGTGCCAGCAGCCAATCCCCGGGGTTAGGGCCCCAGCATTTT.

The J gene is TRBJ2-1, the V gene TRBV5-4; D perhaps matches TRBD2 (6 bases). Trimming removed 4 bases from V and 5 bases from J, with 13 bases in between. The CDR3 has 14 residues. CDR1 is SGHNT and CDR2 is YYREEE in the germline V gene (reference sequence). As DNA, the CDR3 is TGTGCCAGCAGCAACCGGGAGCCCAACAATGAGCAGTTCTTC. The encoded protein is CASSNREPNNEQFF.

V usage is TRBV29-1 and J usage is TRBJ2-5, with 10 bases matching TRBD1. J lost 2 bases, V lost 6 bases, and 6 bases had no gene match. The CDR3 spans 14 residues. Germline CDR1 and CDR2: SQVTM and ANQGSEA. CDR3 nucleotides: TGCAGCGTCGCAGGGACAGGGGTACAAGAGACCCAGTACTTC. It encodes CSVAGTGVQETQYF.